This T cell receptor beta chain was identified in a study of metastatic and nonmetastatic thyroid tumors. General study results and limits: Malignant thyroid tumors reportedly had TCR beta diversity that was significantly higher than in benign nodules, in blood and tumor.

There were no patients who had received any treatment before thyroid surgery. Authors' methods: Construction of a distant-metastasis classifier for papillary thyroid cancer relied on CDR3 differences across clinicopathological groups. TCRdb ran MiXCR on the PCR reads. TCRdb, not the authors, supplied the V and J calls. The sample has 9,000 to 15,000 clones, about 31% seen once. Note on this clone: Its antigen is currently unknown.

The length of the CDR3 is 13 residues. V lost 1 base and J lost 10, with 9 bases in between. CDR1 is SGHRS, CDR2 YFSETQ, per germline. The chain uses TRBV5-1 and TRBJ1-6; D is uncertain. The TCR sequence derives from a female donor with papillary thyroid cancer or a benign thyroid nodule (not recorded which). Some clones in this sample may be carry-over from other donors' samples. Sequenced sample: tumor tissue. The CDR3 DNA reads TGCGCCAGCAGCTTGACGGGTGAATCACCCCTCCACTTT. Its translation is CASSLTGESPLHF.